The 26 T cell receptor beta chains given below trace back to one sample, sequenced in a study of CD8 T cells in ankylosing spondylitis. TCRdb re-analysed the 5' RACE reads in MiXCR, keeping a single row per CDR3 protein. Of 350,000 to 450,000 distinct CDR3 sequences listed, about 20% are singletons. What was sequenced was blood, either unsorted or a sorted T cell fraction (not recorded which). These TCRs come from a male donor with ankylosing spondylitis or in good health (not recorded which).

In this sample, this clonotype turned up a few times. The chain links TRBV3-1 to TRBJ2-7, with a possible D match to TRBD1 (6 bases). The CDR3 spans 16 residues. Germline V CDR1 and CDR2: LGHDT, YNNKEL (reference sequence). V lost 1 base, J lost 1 base, and 14 bases lay in between. The CDR3: CASSQGGTISSYEQYF. CDR3 nucleotides: TGTGCCAGCAGCCAAGGGGGGACAATTAGTTCCTACGAGCAGTACTTC.

The chain carries TRBV9 and TRBJ2-1; D possibly uses TRBD1 or TRBD2 (6 bases each). Per the germline V gene, CDR1 is SGDLS and CDR2 is YYNGEE. CDR3 size: 16 residues. Trimming pared 3 bases from V and 2 bases from J, leaving 15 bases between. The CDR3 nucleotides read TGTGCCAGCAGCGCCGGGGGCGGGGACGCCTACAATGAGCAGTTCTTC. Its protein is CASSAGGGDAYNEQFF.

The V and J genes are TRBV6-1 and TRBJ2-1; 10 bases map to TRBD2. V was pared by 10 bases and J by 2 bases, with 8 bases of the junction left unmatched. The CDR3 is 15 amino acids. In germline, CDR1 is MNHNS, CDR2 SASEGT. CDR3 region: CATHAGTSAYNEQFF. CDR3 coding DNA: TGTGCCACCCACGCCGGGACTAGCGCCTACAATGAGCAGTTCTTC.

Only a few counts were recorded for this clonotype. The rearrangement links TRBV7-9 to TRBJ2-5; D call uncertain. Germline lookup yields CDR1 SEHNR and CDR2 FQNEAQ (reference sequence). V lost 5 bases and J 5 bases, leaving 9 bases between the germline ends. This CDR3 is 12 amino acids long. CDR3 residues: CASSTTGETQYF. The DNA of the CDR3 is TGTGCCAGCAGCACAACCGGGGAGACCCAGTACTTC.

V is TRBV28 and J is TRBJ2-3, with D possibly matching TRBD1 (5 bases). The V end was cut by 5 bases, the J end by 3 bases, with 21 bases between. Germline CDR1 MDHEN, CDR2 SYDVKM. The CDR3 extends over 17 amino acids. The CDR3 DNA sequence: TGTGCCAGCAGTCCCCTCGTCAGTTGGGGCAGGACAGATACGCAGTATTTT. Its translation: CASSPLVSWGRTDTQYF.

This clonotype showed up just a few times. Germline and junction disagree at one end, which may indicate a read error. This sequence joins TRBV7-7 and TRBJ2-1; 8 nucleotides agree with TRBD2. From germline, CDR1 is SSHAT and CDR2 FNYEAQ (reference sequence). The CDR3 sequence is 15 residues long. The CDR3, as DNA: TGTGCTAGCAGCCCCGGGGGGGGGCTGTTCGATGAGCAGTTCTTC. Amino acid sequence: CASSPGGGLFDEQFF.

This rearrangement joins TRBV5-1 to TRBJ2-7; D remains unclear. CDR1 is SGHRS and CDR2 is YFSETQ in the germline V gene. V was clipped by 7 bases and J by 0 bases, with 23 bases between them. The CDR3 is 17 amino acids. The CDR3 loop reads CASGDQIVASRSYEQYF. The CDR3 nucleotides read TGCGCCAGCGGAGACCAAATCGTCGCTTCCCGCTCCTACGAGCAGTACTTC.

V and J are TRBV4-1 and TRBJ1-5, with D maybe TRBD1 (6 bases). The germline CDR1 and CDR2 sequences are MGHRA and YSYEKL. V lost 0 bases and J 7 bases, leaving 22 bases between the germline ends. This CDR3 is built from 18 residues. The CDR3 is CASSQDGFGTRTNQPQHF. The CDR3 nucleotides are TGCGCCAGCAGCCAAGATGGGTTCGGGACACGGACAAACCAGCCCCAGCATTTT.

A few counts support this clonotype. The chain has TRBV11-2 and TRBJ2-2, with 11 bases identical to TRBD2. The trim removed 6 bases at V and 1 base at J, leaving 7 bases unmatched. This CDR3 spans 17 amino acids. Looked up from germline, CDR1 is SGHAT and CDR2 is FQNNGV. CDR3 DNA: TGTGCCAGCAGTCCGACGACTAGCGGGGTGAACACCGGGGAGCTGTTTTTT. It translates to CASSPTTSGVNTGELFF.

In DNA form, the CDR3 reads TGCAGTGCTACCCCCGGCGGCGGGGGGGAGGGCGAGCAGTACTTC. Translation: CSATPGGGGEGEQYF. The chain has TRBV20-1 and TRBJ2-7; 9 bases are shared with TRBD2. The J segment lost 6 bases and the V segment lost 4 bases, leaving 13 bases of the junction unmatched. This CDR3 is 15 amino acids long. Germline V gene data show CDR1 as DFQATT and CDR2 as SNEGSKA (reference sequence).

This clonotype has just a few counts. This chain joins TRBV20-1 and TRBJ2-5, with a possible D match to TRBD2 (5 bases). From germline, CDR1 is DFQATT and CDR2 SNEGSKA (reference sequence). With 1 base removed from V and 3 bases from J, the gap between germline ends came to 12 bases. This CDR3 is built from 14 residues. CDR3 DNA sequence: TGCAGTGCTAGAGGCCTCGCGGGTAAAGAGACCCAGTACTTC. Translation gives CSARGLAGKETQYF.

This clonotype showed up many times. Here the CDR3 DNA reads TGTGCCAGCACCCTAGGGGGGGGGGTCAAGACCCAGTACTTC. Protein sequence: CASTLGGGVKTQYF. The chain joins TRBV12-3 or TRBV12-4 to TRBJ2-5; D might be TRBD2 (7 bases). The length of the CDR3 is 14 residues. The V and J ends lost 7 bases and 6 bases respectively, with 18 bases between them.

The chain couples TRBV27 to TRBJ2-3; TRBD2 might be the D (6 bases). V lost 5 bases, J lost 2 bases, and 20 bases lay in between. The CDR3 spans 17 residues. Germline CDR1 MNHEY, CDR2 SMNVEV (reference sequence). CDR3 region: CASSTTSGLRYTDTQYF. CDR3 DNA sequence: TGTGCCAGCAGTACAACCAGCGGGTTACGCTACACAGATACGCAGTATTTT.

J is TRBJ2-2 and V is TRBV12-3 or TRBV12-4; 13 bases align to TRBD2. There are 16 residues in the CDR3. The V segment lost 6 bases and the J segment 7 bases; nucleotides outside the gene matches: 8. The CDR3 DNA sequence: TGTGCCAGCAGCCCCAGACTAGCGGGGGGTAACGGGGAGCTGTTTTTT. Its translation is CASSPRLAGGNGELFF.

The chain links TRBV4-2 to TRBJ2-7; D might be TRBD2 (5 bases). Germline CDR1 and CDR2: LGHNA and YNFKEQ. V was shortened by 1 base and J by 1 base, with 11 bases between the two germline ends. This CDR3 contains 15 residues. CDR3: CASSQGETGSYEQYF. As DNA, the CDR3 is TGTGCCAGCAGCCAAGGGGAGACGGGTTCCTACGAGCAGTACTTC.

The sample holds one count of this clonotype. The chain carries TRBV15 and TRBJ2-3; possibly TRBD1 for D (5 bases). The CDR3 consists of 16 residues. The germline V and J ends were trimmed by 5 bases and 3 bases, with 18 bases remaining between them. Germline CDR1 LNHNV, CDR2 YYDKDF (reference sequence). The CDR3 sequence: CATSPTAAGWTDTQYF. The CDR3 region has the DNA TGTGCCACCAGCCCGACGGCGGCAGGGTGGACAGATACGCAGTATTTT.

J is TRBJ2-1 and V is TRBV9; possibly TRBD1 for D (5 bases). This CDR3 is built from 13 residues. The V end was cut by 4 bases, the J end by 8 bases, with 13 bases between. The germline CDR1 and CDR2 sequences are SGDLS and YYNGEE. CDR3 coding DNA: TGTGCCAGCAGCCCCTTGGGGCCCGATGAGCAGTTCTTC. Translation: CASSPLGPDEQFF.

This clonotype was counted between two and nine times. The genes are TRBV4-1 and TRBJ2-4; the D gene is possibly TRBD1 (7 bases). V was clipped by 3 bases and J by 6 bases, with 15 bases between them. This CDR3 region has 15 residues. Germline CDR1 MGHRA, CDR2 YSYEKL. The CDR3: CASSHDAGQPNIQYF. CDR3 nucleotides: TGCGCCAGCAGCCACGACGCGGGACAGCCAAACATTCAGTACTTC.

This clonotype occurred a few times. The genes are TRBV4-1 and TRBJ2-1; TRBD1 matches at 8 bases. Unmatched junction bases numbered 1, after V lost 4 bases and J lost 8 bases. CDR1 and CDR2 from the germline V gene are MGHRA and YSYEKL. CDR3 length: 12 residues. The CDR3 reads CASSPTGDEQFF. CDR3 DNA sequence: TGCGCCAGCAGCCCGACAGGGGATGAGCAGTTCTTC.

This sequence joins TRBV19 and TRBJ2-7, with D maybe TRBD1 (6 bases). This CDR3 comprises 12 residues. Germline V CDR1 and CDR2: LNHDA, SQIVND (reference sequence). Trimming removed 11 bases from V and 6 bases from J, with 17 bases in between. The CDR3 protein is CASGTRGFEQYF. The CDR3 nucleotides read TGTGCCTCCGGGACAAGAGGCTTCGAGCAGTACTTC. The full variable domain, with the rest looked up from reference TRBV19 and TRBJ2-7, is DGGITQSPKYLFRKEGQNVTLSCEQNLNHDAMYWYRQDPGQGLRLIYYSQIVNDFQKGDIAEGYSVSREKKESFPLTVTSAQKNPTAFYLCASGTRGFEQYFGPGTRLTVT.

This clonotype has only a few counts. This chain uses TRBV20-1 with TRBJ1-2; a possible D gene is TRBD1 (5 bases). This CDR3 region has 16 residues. CDR1 is DFQATT and CDR2 is SNEGSKA in the germline V gene (reference sequence). Trimming shortened V by 0 bases and J by 0 bases, and 14 bases separated the two germline ends. CDR3 residues: CSARDRDPRANYGYTF. CDR3 coding DNA: TGCAGTGCTAGAGATAGGGACCCAAGGGCTAACTATGGCTACACCTTC.

V usage is TRBV7-2 and J usage is TRBJ2-3; D is unclear. This CDR3 contains 13 residues. Trimming removed 3 bases from V and 4 bases from J, with 8 bases in between. Germline-derived CDR1 and CDR2 are SGHTA and FQGNSA. The CDR3: CASSLEYADTQYF. Written as DNA, the CDR3 is TGTGCCAGCAGCTTGGAGTACGCAGATACGCAGTATTTT.

J is TRBJ2-2 and V is TRBV12-3 or TRBV12-4; D remains unclear. V lost 5 bases to trimming and J lost 6 bases, with 10 bases between them. This CDR3 comprises 13 residues. CDR3 loop: CASSTDFAGELFF. The CDR3 coding sequence is TGTGCCAGCAGTACGGATTTCGCCGGGGAGCTGTTTTTT.

This clonotype was observed a handful of times. V and J are TRBV19 and TRBJ2-7; 10 bases align to TRBD1. The trim removed 4 bases at V and 3 bases at J, leaving 6 bases unmatched. CDR3 length: 15 residues. Germline V gene sequence: CDR1 LNHDA, CDR2 SQIVND (reference sequence). This chain's CDR3 is CASSSPGDRGYEQYF. In DNA, the CDR3 is TGTGCCAGTAGTAGCCCCGGGGACAGGGGCTACGAGCAGTACTTC.

This clonotype was recorded at least ten times. This chain uses TRBV6-6 with TRBJ1-1; D not certain. Trimming stripped 2 bases from V and 0 bases from J, with 4 bases between. Germline CDR1 reads MNHNY; CDR2 reads SVGAGI (reference sequence). CDR3 size: 13 residues. The CDR3 coding sequence is TGTGCCAGCAGTTACAGTCTGAACACTGAAGCTTTCTTT. Translating it yields CASSYSLNTEAFF.

Ten or more counts support this clonotype. The chain is built from TRBV15 and TRBJ2-1; D gene unclear. Trimming stripped 3 bases from V and 4 bases from J, with 13 bases between. This CDR3 spans 15 amino acids. Germline loops: CDR1 LNHNV, CDR2 YYDKDF (reference sequence). As DNA, the CDR3 is TGTGCCACCAGCAGGGTCCGAGACGGGTACAATGAGCAGTTCTTC. Its translation is CATSRVRDGYNEQFF.